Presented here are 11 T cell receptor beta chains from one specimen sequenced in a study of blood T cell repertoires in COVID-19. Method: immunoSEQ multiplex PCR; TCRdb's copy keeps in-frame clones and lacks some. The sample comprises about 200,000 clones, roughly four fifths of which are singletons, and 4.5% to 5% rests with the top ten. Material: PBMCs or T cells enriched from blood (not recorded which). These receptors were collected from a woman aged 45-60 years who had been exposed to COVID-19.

The CDR3 sequence: CASSQGAGARTDTQYF. The CDR3 nucleotides read TGTGCCAGCAGCCAAGGGGCGGGGGCCCGCACAGATACGCAGTATTTT. This chain links TRBV3-1 (or the pseudogene TRBV3-2) with TRBJ2-3; possibly TRBD2 for D (7 bases). The V gene's germline CDR1 is LGHDT and CDR2 YNNKEL (reference sequence). CDR3 length: 16 amino acids. V lost 1 base and J 1 base, leaving 12 bases between the germline ends.

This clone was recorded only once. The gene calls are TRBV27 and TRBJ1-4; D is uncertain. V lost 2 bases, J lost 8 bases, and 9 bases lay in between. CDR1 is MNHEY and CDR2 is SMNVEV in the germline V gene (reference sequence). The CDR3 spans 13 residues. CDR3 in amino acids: CASSLIGREKLFF. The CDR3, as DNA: TGTGCCAGCAGTTTAATCGGTCGAGAAAAACTGTTTTTT.

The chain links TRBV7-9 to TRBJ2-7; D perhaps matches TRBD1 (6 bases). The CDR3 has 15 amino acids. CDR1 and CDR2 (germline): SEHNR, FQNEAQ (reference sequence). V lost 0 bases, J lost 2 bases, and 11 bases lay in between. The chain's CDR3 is CASSLAKDSTYEQYF. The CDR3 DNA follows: TGTGCCAGCAGCTTAGCAAAGGACAGTACCTACGAGCAGTACTTC. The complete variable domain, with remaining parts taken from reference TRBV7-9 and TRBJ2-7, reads DTGVSQNPRHKITKRGQNVTFRCDPISEHNRLYWYRQTLGQGPEFLTYFQNEAQLEKSRLLSDRFSAERPKGSFSTLEIQRTEQGDSAMYLCASSLAKDSTYEQYFGPGTRLTVT.

CDR3 coding DNA: TGTGCCAGCAGTTACCCGGGACTACGGGGGGGGACCCAGTACTTC. This gives the protein CASSYPGLRGGTQYF. The chain couples TRBV6-6 to TRBJ2-5; 8 bases match TRBD2. CDR1 MNHNY and CDR2 SVGAGI come from the germline V gene (reference sequence). CDR3 length: 15 amino acids. V was clipped by 2 bases and J by 7 bases; unmatched bases: 9.

The CDR3 nucleotides read TGTGCCAGCAGTCCTCCCCGGCCGGGACTAGTCCCAGATACGCAGTATTTT. Residues: CASSPPRPGLVPDTQYF. V is TRBV28 and J is TRBJ2-3; the match to TRBD2 covers 8 bases. In germline, CDR1 is MDHEN, CDR2 SYDVKM. The J segment lost 4 bases and the V segment lost 5 bases, leaving 14 bases of the junction unmatched. The CDR3 has 17 amino acids.

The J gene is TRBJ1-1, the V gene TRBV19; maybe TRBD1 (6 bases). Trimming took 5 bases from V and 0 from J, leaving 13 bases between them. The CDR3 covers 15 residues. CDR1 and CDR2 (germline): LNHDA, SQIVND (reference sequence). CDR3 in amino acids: CASSRDTFMNTEAFF. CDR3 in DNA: TGTGCCAGTAGTCGGGACACCTTCATGAACACTGAAGCTTTCTTT.

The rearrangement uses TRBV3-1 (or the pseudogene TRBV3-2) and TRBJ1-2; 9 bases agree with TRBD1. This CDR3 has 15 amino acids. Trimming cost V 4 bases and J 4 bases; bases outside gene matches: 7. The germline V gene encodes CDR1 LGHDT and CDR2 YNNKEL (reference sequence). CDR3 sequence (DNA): TGTGCCAGCAGCCCAGGACAGGGGAAGATCTATGGCTACACCTTC. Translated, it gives CASSPGQGKIYGYTF.

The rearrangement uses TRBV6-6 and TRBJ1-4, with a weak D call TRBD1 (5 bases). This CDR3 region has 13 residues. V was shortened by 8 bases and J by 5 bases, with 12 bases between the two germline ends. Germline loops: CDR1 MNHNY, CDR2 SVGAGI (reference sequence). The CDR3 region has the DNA TGTGCCAGCCGTACAGGCAAAAATGAAAAACTGTTTTTT. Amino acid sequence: CASRTGKNEKLFF.

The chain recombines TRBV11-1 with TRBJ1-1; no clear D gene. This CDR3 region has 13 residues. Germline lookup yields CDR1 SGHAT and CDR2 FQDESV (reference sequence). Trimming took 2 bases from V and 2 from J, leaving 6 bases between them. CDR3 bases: TGTGCCAGCAGCTTACGCGGAAACACTGAAGCTTTCTTT. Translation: CASSLRGNTEAFF.

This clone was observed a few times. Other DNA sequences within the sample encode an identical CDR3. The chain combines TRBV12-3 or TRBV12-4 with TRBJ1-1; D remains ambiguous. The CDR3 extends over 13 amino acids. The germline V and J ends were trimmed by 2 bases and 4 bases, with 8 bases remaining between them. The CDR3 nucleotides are TGTGCCAGCAGTTTAATCGGTGGCACTGAAGCTTTCTTT. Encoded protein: CASSLIGGTEAFF.

The CDR3 DNA reads TGTGCCAGCAGTCCGGGACAGGGCTACGAGCAGTACTTC. It encodes CASSPGQGYEQYF. The chain couples TRBV12-3 or TRBV12-4 to TRBJ2-7; 9 nucleotides line up with TRBD1. The V and J ends lost 5 bases and 3 bases, in that order; junction bases with no gene match: 2. The CDR3 loop spans 13 amino acids.